This entry concerns a single T cell receptor (beta chain). The antigen it binds to is not known. No per-base quality is available; no much larger clone lies one base away. Library construction relied on the immunoSEQ multiplex PCR assay. For the multiplex PCR, a mixture combining 60 forward primers for TCR Vbeta segments and 13 reverse primers for TCR Jbeta segments was used. The CDR3 region of rearranged TCR beta genes was amplified from genomic DNA with a multiplex PCR assay. Amplified TCR beta libraries were sequenced as 87-base-pair reads on the Illumina HiSeq System. In the source study's methods: A later analysis counted about 80 million unique TCR beta chains across the 550 to 800 repertoires, and 9.5 million to 11 million of these chains were shared by at least two donors. Raw reads were error-corrected and collapsed into unique sequences by a nearest-neighbor algorithm in which closely related sequences were merged to remove PCR and sequencing errors. To assign V, D and J gene segments, CDR3 sequences were aligned to IMGT reference sequences. For a sequence to be retained, a match of at least six nucleotides to both a V gene segment and a J gene segment was required. A rearrangement counted as productive if the CDR3 had no stop codons and remained in frame with V and J, and every other rearrangement counted as non-productive. Following IMGT convention, CDR3 was defined as the stretch from the second conserved V-encoded cysteine up to the conserved J-encoded phenylalanine. The earlier analysis of some 580 of the donors excluded any sequence lacking an unambiguous match to a single V gene segment. In an earlier analysis of around 590 of the donors, a V segment was called functional when productive rearrangements were above 56.7%, and segregating when the standard deviation between donors exceeded 5%. A statistical classification framework was built to diagnose cytomegalovirus status from the catalog of TCR beta chain sequences. A later analysis assigned V and J genes by comparing TCR nucleotide sequences with IMGT/GENE-DB human TR gene sequences. The TCRdist pipeline was used in a later analysis to assign CDR3 sequences and most-parsimonious VDJ recombination scenarios. In a later analysis, every TCR beta chain was defined by the combination of its CDR3 amino acid sequence and its V-gene family, and reads without a unique V-gene family were dropped. As a way to deal with suspected cross-contamination and a sequencing artifact, a later analysis dropped 500 to 700 nucleotide sequences that were highly shared and had low generation probability. A later analysis calculated a clonal expansion index for each public chain from normalized within-repertoire ranks of inferred template counts. Generation probabilities in a later analysis came from a VDJ recombination model fitted to out-of-frame rearrangements, and those results were checked against IGoR. A later analysis scored TCR-TCR, TCR-HLA and TCR-CMV co-occurrence with hypergeometric tests, applying a repertoire-size bias correction to TCR pairs. To estimate false discovery rates, a later analysis permuted the HLA or CMV assignments 20 times. In a later analysis, co-occurring TCRs were grouped using DBSCAN, and TCRdist sequence similarity was added for clustering within HLA-allele-positive subsets. Repertoires with fewer than 30,000 or more than 120,000 public chains, plus five repertoires with anomalous nucleotide sharing, were excluded from co-occurrence clustering. The clones in this table, taken by TCRdb from immuneACCESS, are in-frame only. Not every clone is retained; where verified, under half of the shortfall comes from an unresolved V gene, and the cause of the rest is unknown. For V, J and clone size, that table is used; D and trimming come from the DNA. Present in this sample are about 130,000 clones, 65% to 90% of which were seen just once. The ten largest clones take up 0.6% to 0.7% of the sample.

In total, just over 650 healthy bone marrow donors made up the cohort. At the time of sampling, all cohort members were nominally healthy, though unrecorded immune exposures were likely present. The donor was CMV seronegative and was included in the group of several hundred seronegative cohort members. A peripheral blood sample was provided by each donor, and peripheral blood mononuclear cells were used for TCR beta sequencing. The Qiagen DNeasy Blood Extraction Kit was used to extract genomic DNA from the blood cell samples. These data are taken from a study of cytomegalovirus exposure and HLA in healthy donors (dated by TCRdb to the late 2010s). General notes on the study: In an earlier analysis of 587 of the donors, approximately 260 Gb of sequence data and approximately 120 million unique TCR beta sequences from about 190 million T cells were reported. On average, 235,054 unique TCR beta nucleotide sequences were sequenced per donor among 300 to 500 genotyped donors of the cohort, with roughly 18% of those sequences being non-productive. The study combined high-throughput TCR immunosequencing, statistical association of individual TCRs with disease status, and machine learning to predict cytomegalovirus infection status. An earlier analysis of about 600 of the donors used high-throughput TCR beta sequencing to judge whether each TCR beta V gene segment behaved as functional or pseudogenic. A later analysis re-analyzed previously published TCR beta repertoires from 500 to 700 donors and added high-resolution HLA genotyping to study TCR occurrence patterns. The number of donors typed differed by locus, with roughly 629-640 for A, B, C, DRB1 and DQB1, more than 500 for DQA1, 600 to 610 for DPA1, and under 490 for DPB1. Every repertoire in the discovery cohort had been generated on one and the same sequencing platform. Of the 300 to 450 genotyped donors, 75% to 85% were placed in the genetic ancestry cluster associated with self-reported Caucasian donors. Genome-wide SNP genotypes for about three fifths of the 666 donors were used in a later genetic analysis, which treated that subset as a discovery cohort. An early release covering 550 to 700 HLA-typed donors comprised 300 to 350 gigabases of sequencing data and roughly 86 million unique TCR sequences. Rather than using new phenotypic data, the later analysis identified candidate immune exposures from TCR beta sequences and from how often those sequences occurred across donors. A separate validation cohort of about 110 different subjects was used in addition to the roughly 720-subject first cohort. The study aimed to test whether cataloging public T cell receptors could reveal signatures of past pathogen exposure. Both class I and class II loci were covered by HLA typing, at four-digit resolution. Using immunosequencing, the study profiled T cell repertoires from some 670 subjects and related those repertoires to cytomegalovirus serostatus. Four or five DR-DQ haplotypes were treated as single units for association and clustering because of strong linkage in the cohort. Alongside the repertoire data, information on donor age, sex, ethnicity and CMV serostatus was compiled.

Overall study results and their limits: The presence/absence analyses assumed that sequencing depth was roughly uniform across donors, and that assumption may not be true. For the cohort, immune exposure information was limited to CMV serostatus. Specific HLA alleles were associated with 15,000 to 20,000 TCR beta sequences at a false discovery rate of 0.05 in a later analysis. Because some donors lacked HLA typing at each locus, the association tests relied only on the typed subset. When HLA alleles, especially DR and DQ, strongly co-occurred, TCR associations were difficult to assign to individual alleles. A cluster of highly shared sequence variants was judged likely to be a technical artifact of the sequencing pipeline. The classifier was reported to diagnose cytomegalovirus status with high specificity and sensitivity in both the original cohort and the validation cohort. Broadly in line with IMGT annotations, most TCR beta V segments showed up in productive rearrangements about 87% or about 30% of the time in an earlier analysis of approximately 640 of the donors. Compared with the roughly 670-donor mean, donors in an Asian-associated ancestry cluster had fewer N-insertions in productive TCRs, according to a later genetic analysis. A further reported finding was that TCR beta sequences accurately predicted the HLA-A and HLA-B alleles for most subjects in the first cohort. The authors suggested that the approach could potentially be extended to other disease states and immunological phenotypes. The study gave a list of about 160 TCR beta chains associated with cytomegalovirus. A later analysis found that most CMV-associated TCR beta chains appeared HLA-restricted, with HLA associations seemingly driven largely by CMV exposure. In a later analysis, HLA-associated TCR beta chains showed more clonal expansion and lower generation probabilities than non-associated chains that were equally common. Some 16 rarely observed V segments, including chromosome 9 orphons, were excluded from the earlier analysis of approximately 600 of the donors because counts were too low. An association between a missense DCLRE1C variant and V-gene and J-gene trimming of TCR beta chains was found in a later genetic analysis and replicated in an independent cohort. Across donors, most TCR sequences were observed very rarely, whereas some public TCRs were present in many individuals. Correlated functional status among segregating V segments might reflect linkage disequilibrium, but an unknown experimental factor could not be ruled out. In a later analysis, TCR association rates were found to vary across HLA loci, with the most associated TCRs seen for DRB1 alleles and the fewest for HLA-C alleles. A later analysis reported that several top co-occurrence clusters appeared linked to parvovirus B19, influenza, CMV and Epstein-Barr virus. Only TCR beta chains were sequenced in this cohort, and the absence of alpha or paired-chain data limited detectable features. In vitro tests confirmed that a few of the cytomegalovirus-associated TCR beta chains recognize cytomegalovirus antigens.

The clonotype was recovered from a man between 18 and 35 years old in good health and CMV-seronegative. The sequencing input was PBMCs.

The DNA sequence reads TGTGCCAGCACTCGCTCCGGGACAGGGATCTATGGCTACACCTTC. The resulting protein is CASTRSGTGIYGYTF. Rearrangement joined TRBV2 to TRBJ1-2, with 9 middle bases fitting TRBD1. Counted from cysteine to phenylalanine, this CDR3 has 15 amino acids. The kept DNA is CDR3 alone, 45 bases in frame from the first base. V ends up 7 bases short and J 4 bases short, with an unmatched junction base count of 10. The germline V gene encodes CDR1 SNHLY and CDR2 FYNNEI. The full variable domain, with segments outside the CDR3 supplied by the reference TRBV2 and TRBJ1-2 proteins, appears as EPEVTQTPSHQVTQMGQEVILRCVPISNHLYFYWYRQILGQKVEFLVSFYNNEISEKSEIFDDQFSVERPDGSNFTLKIRSTKLEDSAMYFCASTRSGTGIYGYTFGSGTRLTVV.